Below, 3 T cell receptor beta chains from the same sample are listed, as sequenced in a study of blood T cell repertoires in COVID-19. Produced via immunoSEQ multiplex PCR; TCRdb's table is partial and in-frame only. The repertoire includes over 100,000 clones, around 85% of them detected once, and about 3.3% sits in the top ten. The sample was peripheral blood. These receptors came from a woman older than 75 with active or convalescent COVID-19.

In regard to this clone: The germline gene is not matched at one end of the junction; a read error may be the cause. The chain has TRBV7-9 and TRBJ2-3; 8 bases are a match to TRBD2. The V gene's germline CDR1 is SEHNR and CDR2 FQNEAQ (reference sequence). The CDR3 loop spans 13 amino acids. CDR3 sequence (DNA): TGCGGGACTAGTCCTTCTAGCACAGATACGCAGTATTTT. Encoded protein: CGTSPSSTDTQYF.

The V call is TRBV6-5, the J call TRBJ1-4; D is possibly TRBD1 (6 bases). The CDR3 has 15 residues. From germline, CDR1 is MNHEY and CDR2 SVGAGI. Trimming pared 2 bases from V and 3 bases from J, leaving 10 bases between. The CDR3 DNA follows: TGTGCCAGCAGTTACCGGCAGGGGTCTAATGAAAAACTGTTTTTT. Its translation: CASSYRQGSNEKLFF.

CDR3 residues: CASSIIGPTGLPFMNTEAFF. The CDR3 coding sequence is TGTGCCAGTAGTATAATTGGCCCAACAGGGTTACCCTTCATGAACACTGAAGCTTTCTTT. The chain is built from TRBV19 and TRBJ1-1, with D maybe TRBD1 (6 bases). The V end was cut by 2 bases, the J end by 0 bases, with 25 bases between. Germline V gives CDR1 LNHDA, CDR2 SQIVND (reference sequence). The CDR3 is 20 residues long.